This T cell receptor beta chain was identified during a study of cytomegalovirus exposure and HLA in healthy donors. Germline V gives CDR1 SNHLY, CDR2 FYNNEI. The CDR3 is 15 amino acids. The ends lost 4 bases at V and 2 bases at J; junction bases unmatched: 6. Clones were read by immunoSEQ multiplex PCR, and TCRdb kept only the in-frame ones, dropping some. Among some 170,000 clones, roughly 91% were seen once, and the ten largest hold around 10%. Sequencing was carried out using PBMCs. This chain links TRBV2 with TRBJ2-7; 9 nucleotides line up with TRBD1. The TCR originated in a woman between 18 and 29 years old in good health and CMV-seropositive. This CDR3 reads CASSGGQGPTYEQYF. CDR3 DNA sequence: TGTGCCAGCAGTGGGGGACAGGGACCAACCTACGAGCAGTACTTC.